The table lists the clone carrying this T cell receptor beta chain with many counts. The data are from a study of T cells in Graves' hyperthyroidism and ophthalmopathy. TCR beta CDR3 regions were amplified from RNA transcripts. The HTBI primer set was used in a first-round RT-PCR of the TCR CDR3. TCRdb processed the multiplex PCR reads anew with MiXCR; each CDR3 protein has one entry. In the table there are roughly 180,000 distinct CDR3 sequences, more than 15% of which are singletons. Diagnoses were established using clinical symptoms, serum thyroxine and TRAb, thyroid ultrasound and orbital computed tomography. The CDR3 extends over 13 amino acids. Germline loops: CDR1 MDHEN, CDR2 SYDVKM. Trimming cost V 8 bases and J 3 bases, with 13 bases left between them.

The sequence came from a woman aged 45-59 years with Graves' hyperthyroidism. The sequenced sample consisted of blood. The V gene is TRBV28, the J gene TRBJ1-1; D not resolved. CDR3 residues: CASFPYEDTEAFF. Written as DNA, the CDR3 is TGTGCCAGCTTCCCGTATGAGGACACTGAAGCTTTCTTT.